The rows below give T cell receptor beta chains drawn from one sample of a study of T cell responses to AZD1222 COVID-19 vaccine. Libraries were prepared by immunoSEQ multiplex PCR; TCRdb keeps only in-frame clonotypes and omits some of them. The data hold 70,000 to 100,000 clones, with around nine tenths observed a single time. Sequencing used peripheral blood, obtained 28 days after the second AZD1222 dose. These receptors came from an adult who received the AZD1222 COVID-19 vaccine. Each CDR3 is given with its conserved first and last residue.

CDR3aa	v_gene	j_gene
CASKYGPGSPLHF	TRBV10-2	TRBJ1-6
CASSQDQLGWADTQYF	TRBV3-1/TRBV3-2	TRBJ2-3
CASSMGTYPTEAFF	TRBV19	TRBJ1-1
CASSHHVSSGLNTEAFF	TRBV3-1/TRBV3-2	TRBJ1-1
CASSLIAGFNQPQHF	TRBV7-2	TRBJ1-5
CAISLAGGKKETQYF	TRBV10-3	TRBJ2-5
CASTPRPLSNQPQHF	TRBV6-5	TRBJ1-5
CASSIRGAAGTEKLFF	TRBV19	TRBJ1-4
CASGRPEEKLFF	TRBV28	TRBJ1-4
CASSLVRGRNQPQHF	TRBV28	TRBJ1-5
CASSYSMGNGYTF	TRBV6-5	TRBJ1-2
CASSLALGPEAFF	TRBV5-1	TRBJ1-1
CASSSTGDYGYTF	TRBV6-5	TRBJ1-2
CAWTQGHGTSPLHF	TRBV30	TRBJ1-6
CASSEERHYGYTF	TRBV6-1	TRBJ1-2
CASSSSDRVRHTF	TRBV5-4	TRBJ1-2